A single sample gave rise to the 19 T cell receptor beta chains below, sequenced in a study of blood T cell repertoires in COVID-19. Profiled with immunoSEQ multiplex PCR; TCRdb holds only in-frame clones, not every one. The sample lists 300,000 to 350,000 clones, approximately 90% occurring once. Sequenced sample: peripheral blood. Receptor source: a woman aged 25 to 39 with COVID-19, enrolled during active disease.

The rearrangement uses TRBV7-3 and TRBJ2-3; no reliable D call. This CDR3 is built from 13 residues. V lost 5 bases to trimming and J lost 1 base, with 7 bases between them. Germline CDR1 reads SGHTA; CDR2 reads FQGTGA. For the CDR3, the DNA is TGTGCCAGCAGCCGCAGCGGCACAGATACGCAGTATTTT. It is translated as CASSRSGTDTQYF.

This clone is a singleton in its sample. The chain uses TRBV29-1 and TRBJ2-5; the match to TRBD1 covers 8 bases. V shed 6 bases, J shed 2 bases, and the junction held 17 bases outside the gene matches. The CDR3 contains 17 residues. Germline values: CDR1 SQVTM, CDR2 ANQGSEA. The CDR3, as DNA: TGCAGCGTCGTCGGACAGGGCGGGCCCTGGGGACAAGAGACCCAGTACTTC. Protein sequence: CSVVGQGGPWGQETQYF.

The J gene is TRBJ2-4, the V gene TRBV6-5, with D tentatively TRBD1 (7 bases). Trimming pared 10 bases from V and 6 bases from J, leaving 16 bases between. This CDR3 is built from 13 residues. Germline CDR1 and CDR2: MNHEY and SVGAGI. The CDR3 sequence is CATQTGRLNIQYF. The CDR3 DNA sequence: TGTGCCACCCAGACAGGGAGGTTAAACATTCAGTACTTC.

V usage is TRBV19 and J usage is TRBJ1-5, with TRBD1 identical over 10 bases. The V and J ends lost 6 bases and 4 bases, in that order; junction bases with no gene match: 3. The CDR3 has 14 residues. CDR1 and CDR2 (germline): LNHDA, SQIVND (reference sequence). Here the CDR3 reads CASRGQGPNQPQHF. The DNA for the CDR3 is TGTGCCAGTAGGGGACAGGGGCCTAATCAGCCCCAGCATTTT.

This rearrangement joins TRBV5-5 to TRBJ1-5, with a possible D match to TRBD1 (6 bases). CDR1 is SGHKS and CDR2 is YYEKEE in the germline V gene (reference sequence). V shed 4 bases and J shed 1 base, with 21 bases lying between them. The CDR3 has 18 residues. The CDR3 loop reads CASSAHWGGRASNQPQHF. Here the CDR3 DNA reads TGTGCCAGCAGCGCACACTGGGGGGGGCGTGCGAGCAATCAGCCCCAGCATTTT. Full variable domain (rest looked up from reference TRBV5-5 and TRBJ1-5): DAGVTQSPTHLIKTRGQQVTLRCSPISGHKSVSWYQQVLGQGPQFIFQYYEKEERGRGNFPDRFSARQFPNYSSELNVNALLLGDSALYLCASSAHWGGRASNQPQHFGDGTRLSIL.

V gene TRBV28 combines with J gene TRBJ1-4; maybe TRBD1 (6 bases). The CDR3 contains 15 residues. Germline V gene data show CDR1 as MDHEN and CDR2 as SYDVKM. V lost 6 bases, J lost 7 bases, and 18 bases lay in between. CDR3 in amino acids: CASSPTGLRGEKLFF. In DNA form, the CDR3 reads TGTGCCAGCAGCCCGACAGGCCTGAGGGGTGAAAAACTGTTTTTT.

V is TRBV7-3 and J is TRBJ2-7, with 9 bases that match TRBD1. This CDR3 is 13 amino acids long. The germline V gene has CDR1 SGHTA and CDR2 FQGTGA. With 8 bases clipped from V and 6 bases from J, the junction kept 8 bases outside the gene matches. This CDR3 reads CASSKQGASEQYF. CDR3 coding DNA: TGTGCCAGCTCGAAACAGGGGGCCTCCGAGCAGTACTTC.

This chain links TRBV28 with TRBJ2-7, with D tentatively TRBD1 (6 bases). V lost 8 bases to trimming and J lost 3 bases, with 14 bases between them. Germline CDR1 MDHEN, CDR2 SYDVKM. This CDR3 is built from 13 residues. The CDR3 loop is CASGWDMGYEQYF. CDR3 coding DNA: TGTGCCAGCGGTTGGGACATGGGCTACGAGCAGTACTTC.

The chain joins TRBV12-3 or TRBV12-4 to TRBJ1-2; D is undetermined. The V end lost 2 bases, the J end lost 8 bases, and 12 bases lay between the germline ends. This CDR3 is 13 amino acids long. The CDR3, as DNA: TGTGCCAGCAGTTTAAGGCTGCCAGGCGGCTACACCTTC. It codes for CASSLRLPGGYTF.

The rearrangement joins TRBV28 to TRBJ2-3; 7 bases match TRBD2. The CDR3 contains 15 residues. J gave up 2 bases and V 2 bases, and 4 bases lay outside the gene matches. Germline V gene sequence: CDR1 MDHEN, CDR2 SYDVKM. This CDR3 is CASSLGGRATDTQYF. In DNA, the CDR3 is TGTGCCAGCAGTTTAGGGGGGAGGGCCACAGATACGCAGTATTTT. The whole variable domain, filled in from reference TRBV28 and TRBJ2-3, reads DVKVTQSSRYLVKRTGEKVFLECVQDMDHENMFWYRQDPGLGLRLIYFSYDVKMKEKGDIPEGYSVSREKKERFSLILESASTNQTSMYLCASSLGGRATDTQYFGPGTRLTVL.

This clone appeared once. The V gene is TRBV24-1, the J gene TRBJ2-1; D is possibly TRBD2 (6 bases). Trimming cost V 9 bases and J 8 bases, with 16 bases left between them. This CDR3 has 13 amino acids. The germline gives CDR1 KGHDR, CDR2 SFDVKD. The CDR3 DNA follows: TGTGCCACCCACGGTGGGGGGTCGGATGAGCAGTTCTTC. Translating gives CATHGGGSDEQFF.

This clone showed up just a few times. CDR3 in DNA: TGTGCCAGCAGCCGGAGGACGACTAGCTCGGAGACCCAGTACTTC. Translation: CASSRRTTSSETQYF. The chain employs TRBV5-4 and TRBJ2-5, with 7 bases matching TRBD2. Germline V gene lookup returns CDR1 SGHNT and CDR2 YYREEE (reference sequence). This CDR3 is built from 15 residues. Trimming removed 4 bases from V and 5 bases from J; junction bases left unmatched: 11.

The V and J genes are TRBV24-1 and TRBJ2-1; TRBD2 matches at 11 bases. CDR3 size: 15 residues. Germline lookup yields CDR1 KGHDR and CDR2 SFDVKD. V lost 3 bases and J lost 10; bases outside the gene matches: 7. This chain's CDR3 is CATSDRTSGRREQFF. CDR3 nucleotide sequence: TGTGCCACCAGTGATCGGACTAGCGGGCGGAGGGAGCAGTTCTTC.

This clone was seen once. The gene calls are TRBV14 and TRBJ2-1; 9 bases map to TRBD2. This CDR3 contains 16 residues. Losses at the gene ends were 2 bases for V and 2 bases for J; bases not matched to a gene: 4. Germline CDR1 reads SGHDN; CDR2 reads FVKESK. The CDR3 DNA follows: TGTGCCAGCAGCCAAAAAGCGGGAGGACCCTACAATGAGCAGTTCTTC. The encoded protein is CASSQKAGGPYNEQFF.

The rearrangement links TRBV29-1 to TRBJ1-1; D may be TRBD1 (5 bases). The V and J ends lost 5 bases and 0 bases respectively, with 10 bases between them. The CDR3 length is 13 residues. CDR1 is SQVTM and CDR2 is ANQGSEA in the germline V gene. The CDR3, as DNA: TGCAGCGTTCAGGGCGGGGTGAACACTGAAGCTTTCTTT. As protein: CSVQGGVNTEAFF. The full variable domain, completed using reference TRBV29-1 and TRBJ1-1, is SAVISQKPSRDICQRGTSLTIQCQVDSQVTMMFWYRQQPGQSLTLIATANQGSEATYESGFVIDKFPISRPNLTFSTLTVSNMSPEDSSIYLCSVQGGVNTEAFFGQGTRLTVV.

As DNA, the CDR3 is TGTGCCATCATGAGGACAGATCACACTGAAGCTTTCTTT. Its protein is CAIMRTDHTEAFF. The chain has TRBV10-3 and TRBJ1-1; the D gene is possibly TRBD1 (6 bases). Trimming shortened V by 7 bases and J by 3 bases, and 12 bases separated the two germline ends. From germline, CDR1 is ENHRY and CDR2 SYGVKD. This CDR3 has 13 amino acids.

The chain combines TRBV7-9 with TRBJ1-1, with D unclear. Germline V gene sequence: CDR1 SEHNR, CDR2 FQNEAQ (reference sequence). The V and J ends lost 2 bases and 4 bases respectively, with 5 bases between them. The CDR3 extends over 12 amino acids. The CDR3 DNA reads as TGTGCCAGCAGCTTAAGCGTCACTGAAGCTTTCTTT. Translation: CASSLSVTEAFF.

This clone was detected only a few times. This chain joins TRBV3-1 (or the pseudogene TRBV3-2) and TRBJ2-3, with TRBD2 matching 11 bases. In germline, CDR1 is LGHDT, CDR2 YNNKEL (reference sequence). V shed 6 bases and J 5 bases; nucleotides not matched to a gene: 7. CDR3 size: 15 residues. This CDR3 is CASRGLAGGKDTQYF. The CDR3 DNA reads as TGTGCCAGCAGAGGGCTAGCGGGAGGCAAAGATACGCAGTATTTT.

A single count supports this clone. The gene calls are TRBV7-2 and TRBJ2-2; perhaps TRBD2 as D (5 bases). Germline CDR1 and CDR2: SGHTA and FQGNSA. CDR3 length: 18 amino acids. V lost 5 bases, J lost 6 bases, and 25 bases lay in between. As DNA, the CDR3 is TGTGCCAGCAGCCGCCTGGGGTCAGCGGCTGAAAGGTCCGGGGAGCTGTTTTTT. Amino acid sequence: CASSRLGSAAERSGELFF.